Below are 30 T cell receptor beta chains sequenced from a single sample in a study of cytomegalovirus exposure and HLA in healthy donors (dated by TCRdb to about 2017). Receptors were amplified or captured by the immunoSEQ multiplex PCR assay. A mixture of 60 forward primers for TCR Vbeta segments and 13 reverse primers for TCR Jbeta segments was used in the multiplex PCR. This immuneACCESS table, as held by TCRdb, lists in-frame sequences with V and J called but not all clones. Of the missing ones, under half trace to an unresolved V gene in checked studies; the others have no known cause. The sample table holds about 190,000 clones, of which 80% to 85% were seen once. Jointly, the top ten make up about 0.25% of the sample. The specimen was PBMCs. The receptors shown here come from a boy aged 5-17 years in good health and CMV-seronegative.

The chain carries TRBV7-9 and TRBJ1-6; TRBD1 aligns across 8 bases. Per germline, CDR1 SEHNR and CDR2 FQNEAQ (reference sequence). The V segment lost 4 bases and the J segment 7 bases; nucleotides outside the gene matches: 6. There are 15 residues in the CDR3. The CDR3 DNA reads TGTGCCAGCAGCTGGCTCGGACAGGGCAATTCACCCCTCCACTTT. Amino acid sequence: CASSWLGQGNSPLHF.

This clone was found once. The CDR3 reads CASSTGTDLEAFF. In nucleotides, the CDR3 is TGCGCCAGCAGCACTGGGACAGACCTTGAAGCTTTCTTT. V is TRBV5-1 and J is TRBJ1-1; the match to TRBD1 covers 7 bases. Germline V gene lookup returns CDR1 SGHRS and CDR2 YFSETQ. Trimming cost V 4 bases and J 7 bases; bases outside gene matches: 7. The CDR3 runs to 13 residues. The variable domain in full, completed from reference TRBV5-1 and TRBJ1-1, reads KAGVTQTPRYLIKTRGQQVTLSCSPISGHRSVSWYQQTPGQGLQFLFEYFSETQRNKGNFPGRFSGRQFSNSRSEMNVSTLELGDSALYLCASSTGTDLEAFFGQGTRLTVV.

At least ten counts were recorded for this clone. The gene calls are TRBV6-1 and TRBJ2-2; D may be TRBD1 (6 bases). The CDR3 covers 12 residues. Germline V CDR1 and CDR2: MNHNS, SASEGT. With 8 bases removed from V and 5 bases from J, the gap between germline ends came to 9 bases. Here the CDR3 DNA reads TGTGCCAGCCACAGGGAAACCGGGGAGCTGTTTTTT. Amino acids: CASHRETGELFF.

This clone has more than one count but fewer than ten. Other nucleotide sequences from this sample produce the same CDR3. The J gene is TRBJ2-2, the V gene TRBV2, with TRBD1 matching 8 bases. Unmatched junction bases numbered 7, after V lost 7 bases and J lost 3 bases. The CDR3 has 15 residues. Germline CDR1 reads SNHLY; CDR2 reads FYNNEI. The CDR3 sequence: CASTRGQGYTGELFF. In DNA form, the CDR3 reads TGTGCCAGCACTAGAGGACAGGGATACACCGGGGAGCTGTTTTTT. Using reference TRBV2 and TRBJ2-2 for the parts outside the CDR3, the full variable domain is EPEVTQTPSHQVTQMGQEVILRCVPISNHLYFYWYRQILGQKVEFLVSFYNNEISEKSEIFDDQFSVERPDGSNFTLKIRSTKLEDSAMYFCASTRGQGYTGELFFGEGSRLTVL.

This clone was picked up a small number of times. The chain links TRBV9 to TRBJ1-4; D is uncertain. CDR1 and CDR2 from the germline V gene are SGDLS and YYNGEE. V was clipped by 3 bases and J by 4 bases, with 7 bases between them. CDR3 length: 13 amino acids. CDR3 sequence: CASSGGFNEKLFF. The CDR3, as DNA: TGTGCCAGCAGCGGAGGGTTTAATGAAAAACTGTTTTTT.

The chain uses TRBV30 and TRBJ2-1; D is perhaps TRBD1 (6 bases). With 1 base removed from V and 7 bases from J, the gap between germline ends came to 11 bases. CDR1 and CDR2 from the germline V gene are GTSNPN and SVGIG (reference sequence). The length of the CDR3 is 13 residues. The CDR3 protein is CAWSAGTHNEQFF. CDR3 coding DNA: TGTGCCTGGAGTGCCGGGACACATAATGAGCAGTTCTTC.

The chain joins TRBV27 to TRBJ1-5, with 7 bases that match TRBD1. V shed 4 bases and J 5 bases; nucleotides not matched to a gene: 8. Germline V CDR1 and CDR2: MNHEY, SMNVEV (reference sequence). The CDR3 has 15 residues. The CDR3 protein is CASSSDRVYHQPQHF. The CDR3 DNA reads TGTGCCAGCAGTTCCGACAGGGTATATCATCAGCCCCAGCATTTT.

This chain links TRBV19 with TRBJ1-1; D ambiguous. Trimming removed 11 bases from V and 3 bases from J, with 13 bases in between. Germline values: CDR1 LNHDA, CDR2 SQIVND (reference sequence). CDR3 length: 12 amino acids. Here the CDR3 DNA reads TGTGCCCCGCGGGAGGACCACACTGAAGCTTTCTTT. Protein: CAPREDHTEAFF.

This clone was detected a few times. The chain recombines TRBV6-5 with TRBJ1-4; 10 positions match TRBD1. Germline V CDR1 and CDR2: MNHEY, SVGAGI. Losses at the gene ends were 5 bases for V and 8 bases for J; bases not matched to a gene: 5. The CDR3 sequence is 14 residues long. The CDR3 sequence: CASSPGTGVEKLFF. For the CDR3, the DNA is TGTGCCAGCAGTCCCGGGACAGGGGTGGAAAAACTGTTTTTT.

The V and J genes are TRBV9 and TRBJ2-7; TRBD2 is a possible D gene (6 bases). Trimming pared 0 bases from V and 6 bases from J, leaving 13 bases between. Germline V gives CDR1 SGDLS, CDR2 YYNGEE. The CDR3 is 14 residues long. CDR3 in DNA: TGTGCCAGCAGCGTAGGGCCAGGGAGGAGCGAGCAGTACTTC. Residues: CASSVGPGRSEQYF.

The chain links TRBV6-1 to TRBJ2-3, with TRBD2 identical over 11 bases. Germline-derived CDR1 and CDR2 are MNHNS and SASEGT. J was trimmed by 2 bases and V by 4 bases; bases with no gene match: 2. This CDR3 comprises 15 residues. The CDR3 loop is CASSVAGGFTDTQYF. Written as DNA, the CDR3 is TGTGCCAGCAGTGTAGCGGGGGGGTTCACAGATACGCAGTATTTT.

The J gene is TRBJ2-1, the V gene TRBV6-5, with D uncertain. Trimming shortened V by 2 bases and J by 6 bases, and 14 bases separated the two germline ends. Per the germline V gene, CDR1 is MNHEY and CDR2 is SVGAGI. The CDR3 is made up of 15 amino acids. CDR3 coding DNA: TGTGCCAGCAGTTACACGCGCGGTGGTGGCAATGAGCAGTTCTTC. Amino acids: CASSYTRGGGNEQFF.

V and J are TRBV9 and TRBJ2-7; 9 nucleotides agree with TRBD2. Germline lookup yields CDR1 SGDLS and CDR2 YYNGEE. The CDR3 contains 16 residues. V gave up 4 bases and J gave up 5 bases; unmatched junction bases: 13. CDR3 loop: CASSSFGGSGRDEQYF. The CDR3 nucleotides read TGTGCCAGCAGCTCATTTGGGGGTAGCGGGAGAGACGAGCAGTACTTC.

V usage is TRBV27 and J usage is TRBJ1-2, with D perhaps matching TRBD1 (6 bases). The V gene's germline CDR1 is MNHEY and CDR2 SMNVEV (reference sequence). V was shortened by 5 bases and J by 5 bases, with 15 bases between the two germline ends. The CDR3 contains 14 residues. CDR3 coding DNA: TGTGCCAGCAGTAGAACAGGGCCGGGGTATGGCTACACCTTC. Amino acid sequence: CASSRTGPGYGYTF.

The chain uses TRBV5-5 and TRBJ2-7; 11 positions agree with TRBD1. V gave up 4 bases and J gave up 3 bases; unmatched junction bases: 6. Germline V CDR1 and CDR2: SGHKS, YYEKEE (reference sequence). This CDR3 is built from 15 residues. CDR3 in amino acids: CASSPDRGLIYEQYF. The CDR3 nucleotides are TGTGCCAGCAGCCCGGACAGGGGGCTCATCTACGAGCAGTACTTC.

The chain joins TRBV27 to TRBJ1-1, with D possibly TRBD1 on 5 matching bases. The CDR3 has 15 amino acids. The V end was cut by 3 bases, the J end by 5 bases, with 16 bases between. The V gene's germline CDR1 is MNHEY and CDR2 SMNVEV (reference sequence). CDR3 sequence: CASSFRAGQKTEAFF. The CDR3 bases are TGTGCCAGCAGTTTCCGGGCAGGGCAGAAGACTGAAGCTTTCTTT.

The chain links TRBV2 to TRBJ2-1; D is perhaps TRBD1 (6 bases). CDR3 length: 15 amino acids. Per the germline V gene, CDR1 is SNHLY and CDR2 is FYNNEI. V was pared by 4 bases and J by 5 bases, with 15 bases between. The CDR3 region is CASSGGQGSDNEQFF. CDR3 in DNA: TGTGCCAGCAGTGGTGGGCAGGGGTCCGACAATGAGCAGTTCTTC.

This chain links TRBV5-1 with TRBJ2-3; D remains unclear. The CDR3 spans 12 residues. Trimming removed 5 bases from V and 6 bases from J, with 10 bases in between. The V gene's germline CDR1 is SGHRS and CDR2 YFSETQ. CDR3: CASSRGSDTQYF. The CDR3 nucleotides are TGCGCCAGCAGTCGAGGCTCCGATACGCAGTATTTT.

The V and J genes are TRBV6-5 and TRBJ1-1; D remains unclear. The CDR3 sequence is 11 residues long. The V and J ends lost 6 bases and 6 bases respectively, with 8 bases between them. Germline loops: CDR1 MNHEY, CDR2 SVGAGI. This chain's CDR3 is CASSNGAEAFF. In DNA, the CDR3 is TGTGCCAGCAGCAACGGGGCTGAAGCTTTCTTT.

This chain uses TRBV27 with TRBJ1-1, with D possibly TRBD1 on 5 matching bases. Trimming pared 3 bases from V and 3 bases from J, leaving 11 bases between. Germline-derived CDR1 and CDR2 are MNHEY and SMNVEV (reference sequence). The length of the CDR3 is 14 residues. As DNA, the CDR3 is TGTGCCAGCAGTTTGACCAGGGTTGACACTGAAGCTTTCTTT. Its protein is CASSLTRVDTEAFF.

The V call is TRBV19, the J call TRBJ2-6; D gene uncertain. Per the germline V gene, CDR1 is LNHDA and CDR2 is SQIVND (reference sequence). The V and J ends lost 5 bases and 4 bases respectively, with 15 bases between them. CDR3 length: 16 residues. As DNA, the CDR3 is TGTGCCAGTAGTCGCGAGGAAGTCTCGGGGGCCAACGTCCTGACTTTC. As protein: CASSREEVSGANVLTF.

This chain links TRBV6-1 with TRBJ1-6; D is undetermined. The germline V and J ends were trimmed by 7 bases and 8 bases, with 12 bases remaining between them. From germline, CDR1 is MNHNS and CDR2 SASEGT. The CDR3 contains 13 residues. CDR3 sequence reads: CASNSLFDSPLHF. The CDR3 DNA reads as TGTGCCAGCAACAGTCTGTTTGATTCACCCCTCCACTTT.

The chain carries TRBV11-2 and TRBJ1-3; D unclear. Germline CDR1 SGHAT, CDR2 FQNNGV. The CDR3 is 15 residues long. V lost 5 bases and J lost 0, with 11 bases in between. The CDR3 DNA sequence: TGTGCCAGCAGCCCCTCGGGGAACTCTGGAAACACCATATATTTT. Translated, it gives CASSPSGNSGNTIYF.

To note about this clone: Germline is not matched at one junction end, which may reflect a read error. CDR3 in amino acids: CATSREGTGGRHVF. The CDR3 nucleotides read TGTGCCACCAGCAGAGAAGGGACAGGGGGTCGGCACGTCTTC. V gene TRBV15 combines with J gene TRBJ1-2; 11 bases line up with TRBD1. Germline V CDR1 and CDR2: LNHNV, YYDKDF (reference sequence). The CDR3 runs 14 residues.

The V call is TRBV7-8, the J call TRBJ1-1, with 10 bases matching TRBD1. The CDR3 length is 15 residues. CDR1 and CDR2 (germline): SGHVS, FQNEAQ. V was pared by 5 bases and J by 1 base, with 4 bases of the junction left unmatched. The CDR3 nucleotides are TGTGCCAGCAGCACCCGGGACAGGGGGAACACTGAAGCTTTCTTT. This sequence encodes CASSTRDRGNTEAFF.

V usage is TRBV7-8 and J usage is TRBJ2-3; 7 bases are shared with TRBD2. The CDR3 totals 17 residues. V lost 8 bases and J lost 0; bases outside the gene matches: 14. Looked up from germline, CDR1 is SGHVS and CDR2 is FQNEAQ. The CDR3 loop is CASDEGHSGTSTDTQYF. CDR3 DNA sequence: TGTGCCAGCGACGAAGGACACAGCGGGACGAGCACAGATACGCAGTATTTT.

This clone showed up just a few times. The rearrangement joins TRBV6-5 to TRBJ1-6, with 7 bases lining up with TRBD1. From germline, CDR1 is MNHEY and CDR2 SVGAGI. CDR3 length: 15 residues. The J segment lost 7 bases and the V segment lost 5 bases, leaving 8 bases of the junction unmatched. The CDR3 loop is CASSQDRVQNSPLHF. DNA for the CDR3: TGTGCCAGCAGTCAAGACAGGGTCCAAAATTCACCCCTCCACTTT.

This clone was counted only a few times. V is TRBV6-4 and J is TRBJ2-1; 14 bases fit TRBD2. This CDR3 spans 15 amino acids. Germline CDR1 MRHNA, CDR2 SNTAGT. The junction had 1 base not matched to a gene; V was cut back by 3 bases and J by 6 bases. The chain's CDR3 is CASSEGTSGSNEQFF. The DNA for the CDR3 is TGTGCCAGCAGTGAAGGGACTAGCGGGAGCAATGAGCAGTTCTTC.

There are a few counts of this clone. The chain is built from TRBV7-9 and TRBJ2-3; TRBD2 matches 9 bases. V lost 2 bases and J lost 5; bases outside the gene matches: 11. The germline V gene encodes CDR1 SEHNR and CDR2 FQNEAQ (reference sequence). The CDR3 loop spans 17 amino acids. The DNA for the CDR3 is TGTGCCAGCAGCTTATATCGCTTAGCGGGAGAGCAAGATACGCAGTATTTT. Protein product: CASSLYRLAGEQDTQYF.

The chain employs TRBV10-3 and TRBJ1-4, with D uncertain. There are 13 residues in the CDR3. Trimming left V 6 bases short and J 8 bases short, with 13 bases between. The germline CDR1 and CDR2 sequences are ENHRY and SYGVKD. CDR3 amino acids: CAIRAGSVEKLFF. CDR3 coding DNA: TGTGCCATCAGGGCCGGGTCGGTAGAAAAACTGTTTTTT.